The rows below give T cell receptor beta chains drawn from one sample of a study of Graves' ophthalmopathy and Graves' hyperthyroidism. TCRdb processed the multiplex PCR reads anew with MiXCR; each CDR3 protein has one entry. The sample shows over a million distinct CDR3 sequences, about 40% of them seen only once. The sequenced sample was peripheral blood or thyroid tissue (not recorded which). Source of these receptors: an adult man with Graves' hyperthyroidism. The CDR3 runs from the conserved cysteine through the conserved F or W. A D gene is named only where the DNA matches it firmly. Expanded clones are given a class, and other clones once, few, many or no size at all.

D: .
V: TRBV27
size: few
J: TRBJ1-1
DNA: TGTGCCAGCAGTTTATGGACTCGAGGGGGAAACACTGAAGCTTTCTTT
CDR3: CASSLWTRGGNTEAFF

D: .
V: TRBV10-3
size: many
J: TRBJ2-7
DNA: TGTGCCATCAGTGGCAGGGGATACGAGCAGTACTTC
CDR3: CAISGRGYEQYF

D: .
V: TRBV20-1
size: many
J: TRBJ1-5
DNA: TGCAGTGCTAGAGGGATTGTAGGCGCAAGCAATCAGCCCCAGCATTTT
CDR3: CSARGIVGASNQPQHF

D: TRBD1
V: TRBV12-3/TRBV12-4
size: few
J: TRBJ2-6
DNA: TGTGCCAGCATCGTCCTGGGACAGGGGATCTCTGGGGCCAACGTCCTGACTTTC
CDR3: CASIVLGQGISGANVLTF

D: .
V: TRBV7-2
size: many
J: TRBJ2-5
DNA: TGTGCCAGCTGTCCCGGTATTCGGGAGACCCAGTACTTC
CDR3: CASCPGIRETQYF

D: .
V: TRBV7-6
size: many
J: TRBJ2-2
DNA: TGTGCCAGCAGCTTAGCGGACGGGGAGCTGTTTTTT
CDR3: CASSLADGELFF

D: TRBD1
V: TRBV5-5
size: .
J: TRBJ2-7
DNA: TGTGCCACTCACCGGGACAGGGAACGCGAGCAGTACTTC
CDR3: CATHRDREREQYF

D: .
V: TRBV2
size: few
J: TRBJ1-1
DNA: TGTGCCAGCAGCTTAATACCCAGGGAGCAGAACACTGAAGCTTTCTTT
CDR3: CASSLIPREQNTEAFF

D: .
V: TRBV20-1
size: .
J: TRBJ1-4
DNA: TGCAGTGCTAGAGATCCGTGGGGGCCTGGAAAACTGTTTTTT
CDR3: CSARDPWGPGKLFF

D: .
V: TRBV10-3
size: .
J: TRBJ2-6
DNA: TGTGCCGCTCACGGCGCCGGGGCCAACGTCCTGACTTTC
CDR3: CAAHGAGANVLTF

D: .
V: TRBV10-2
size: once
J: TRBJ1-2
DNA: TGCGCCAGCAGAGATGGCCCGGGTGGCTACACCTTC
CDR3: CASRDGPGGYTF

D: TRBD1
V: TRBV5-1
size: .
J: TRBJ2-7
DNA: TGCGCCAGCACCTACTCGGTAATGAACAGGGGGTATATCTTC
CDR3: CASTYSVMNRGYIF

D: .
V: TRBV10-3
size: .
J: TRBJ2-5
DNA: TGTGCCACCTCACCGGGATCCGAGGGGGAGACCCAGTACTTC
CDR3: CATSPGSEGETQYF

D: TRBD2
V: TRBV29-1
size: .
J: TRBJ2-7
DNA: TGCAGCCCCGGACTAGCGGAGACCTACGAGCAGTACTTC
CDR3: CSPGLAETYEQYF

D: TRBD1
V: TRBV5-4
size: few
J: TRBJ2-7
DNA: TGTGCCAGCAGCCGGGGACAGAAGGACTACGAGCAGTACTTC
CDR3: CASSRGQKDYEQYF

D: .
V: TRBV19
size: many
J: TRBJ2-2
DNA: TGTGCCAGTACCCCTTCAGGGTTCGGGGAGCTGTTTTTT
CDR3: CASTPSGFGELFF

D: .
V: TRBV20-1
size: many
J: TRBJ2-2
DNA: TGCAGTGCTAGAATTTCGGCGGGAAGCGCGAACACCGGGGAGCTGTTTTTT
CDR3: CSARISAGSANTGELFF

D: .
V: TRBV10-2
size: once
J: TRBJ1-1
DNA: TGCGCCAGCGTGGCTGACCCAGGCACTGAAGCTTTCTTT
CDR3: CASVADPGTEAFF

D: .
V: TRBV10-3
size: .
J: TRBJ2-5
DNA: TGTGCCATCAGTTTTGGACCGCGGGCGGGGTACGGGACCCAGTACTTC
CDR3: CAISFGPRAGYGTQYF

D: TRBD1
V: TRBV29-1
size: many
J: TRBJ2-7
DNA: TGCAGCGTTCTGGCCGCTGGGGACAGCTCCTACGAGCAGTACTTC
CDR3: CSVLAAGDSSYEQYF

D: .
V: TRBV19
size: few
J: TRBJ1-5
DNA: TGTGCCAGTAGTATGGTGGCGGGGCCCCAGCATTTT
CDR3: CASSMVAGPQHF

D: TRBD1
V: TRBV7-9
size: .
J: TRBJ1-5
DNA: TGTGCCAGCGAAGTACAGGGGGGACCTTTTAGCAATCAGCCCCAGCATTTT
CDR3: CASEVQGGPFSNQPQHF

D: .
V: TRBV7-9
size: .
J: TRBJ1-4
DNA: TGTGCCAGCAGTTACGCCTACAGTGCAACTAATGAAAAACTGTTTTTT
CDR3: CASSYAYSATNEKLFF

D: .
V: TRBV19
size: many
J: TRBJ1-5
DNA: TGTGCCAGTAGTATTGGTTATAGCAATCAGCCCCAGCATTTT
CDR3: CASSIGYSNQPQHF

D: TRBD1
V: TRBV5-4
size: many
J: TRBJ1-1
DNA: TGTGCCAGCAGCTCCGGGACAGGGCCAAGGAACACTGAAGCTTTCTTT
CDR3: CASSSGTGPRNTEAFF

D: .
V: TRBV29-1
size: .
J: TRBJ2-7
DNA: TGCAGCCAAGATTCGACGGGACTCCGCTACGAGCAGTACTTC
CDR3: CSQDSTGLRYEQYF

D: TRBD1
V: TRBV7-9
size: many
J: TRBJ1-2
DNA: TGTGCCAGCAGCCCAGGGACAGATGGCTACACCTTC
CDR3: CASSPGTDGYTF

D: .
V: TRBV10-2
size: many
J: TRBJ1-2
DNA: TGCGCCAGCATGGGGGGGCTCCTATATGGCTACACCTTC
CDR3: CASMGGLLYGYTF

D: .
V: TRBV19
size: many
J: TRBJ1-2
DNA: TGTGCCACTTGGGGCCAAGCTAACTATGGCTACACCTTC
CDR3: CATWGQANYGYTF

D: .
V: TRBV5-1
size: many
J: TRBJ2-7
DNA: TGCGCCAGCAGCTGGACCATGGGTTCCGGGCAGTACTTC
CDR3: CASSWTMGSGQYF

D: .
V: TRBV2
size: many
J: TRBJ2-5
DNA: TGTGCCAGCAGGGAGGGAGTAGCCCAAGAGACCCAGTACTTC
CDR3: CASREGVAQETQYF

D: TRBD2
V: TRBV20-1
size: many
J: TRBJ2-5
DNA: TGCAGTGCTCCCCGGCTAGCGGAAAGCCAAGAGACCCAGTACTTC
CDR3: CSAPRLAESQETQYF

D: .
V: TRBV24-1
size: few
J: TRBJ2-3
DNA: TGTGCCACCAGTGATTCTTCGCCAAGCACAGATACGCAGTATTTT
CDR3: CATSDSSPSTDTQYF

D: .
V: TRBV29-1
size: .
J: TRBJ1-1
DNA: TGCAGCGTTGATAGCGGAGCACGCATGAACACTGAAGCTTTCTTT
CDR3: CSVDSGARMNTEAFF

D: TRBD2
V: TRBV7-8
size: many
J: TRBJ2-7
DNA: TGTGCCAGCAGCTTAGAGTTTCCCGGACTAGCCGTTATCTACGAGCAGTACTTC
CDR3: CASSLEFPGLAVIYEQYF

D: .
V: TRBV5-1
size: .
J: TRBJ1-3
DNA: TGCGCCAGCAGCCGGGAGGGCGTGGGGGACTCTGGAAACACCATATATTTT
CDR3: CASSREGVGDSGNTIYF

D: TRBD1
V: TRBV9
size: .
J: TRBJ2-6
DNA: TGTGCCAGCAGCCTGGGACAGGGCACGTCTGGGGCCAACGTCCTGACTTTC
CDR3: CASSLGQGTSGANVLTF

D: .
V: TRBV28
size: .
J: TRBJ2-7
DNA: TGTGCCAGCGCTTCTGGCTTCGAGCAGTACTTC
CDR3: CASASGFEQYF

D: .
V: TRBV25-1
size: many
J: TRBJ1-1
DNA: TGTGCCAGCAGGGCACAGGAGAACACTGAAGCTTTCTTT
CDR3: CASRAQENTEAFF

D: TRBD2
V: TRBV12-3/TRBV12-4
size: .
J: TRBJ2-6
DNA: TGTGCCAGCAGTTTGAAGGGGCGGGGGGCCTACGTCCTGACTTTC
CDR3: CASSLKGRGAYVLTF

D: .
V: TRBV12-3/TRBV12-4
size: few
J: TRBJ1-5
DNA: TGTGCCAGCAGTTTATACAGGGACGGCAATCAGCCCCAGCATTTT
CDR3: CASSLYRDGNQPQHF

D: TRBD2
V: TRBV19
size: once
J: TRBJ2-6
DNA: TGTGTCAGTACTGAGAGGGAGGGCCCCGGGGCCAACGTCCTGACTTTC
CDR3: CVSTEREGPGANVLTF

D: .
V: TRBV6-5
size: many
J: TRBJ1-1
DNA: TGCGCCAGCAGCTATTGGGGGAACACTGAAGCTTTCTTT
CDR3: CASSYWGNTEAFF

D: TRBD2
V: TRBV11-2
size: few
J: TRBJ2-2
DNA: TGTGCCAGCAGACGTACTAGCGGGGGTGGCGGGGAGCTGTTTTTT
CDR3: CASRRTSGGGGELFF

D: .
V: TRBV28
size: .
J: TRBJ1-4
DNA: TGTGCCAGCAGTGCATACAGGCCGGACAATGAAAAACTGTTTTTT
CDR3: CASSAYRPDNEKLFF

D: TRBD1
V: TRBV12-3/TRBV12-4
size: few
J: TRBJ1-2
DNA: TGTGCCAGCAGCCCTACAGGGGTGCATGGCTACACCTTC
CDR3: CASSPTGVHGYTF

D: .
V: TRBV12-3/TRBV12-4
size: many
J: TRBJ1-5
DNA: TGTGCCAGCAGTCCCCGGGTCCAGTATCAGCCCCAGCATTTT
CDR3: CASSPRVQYQPQHF

D: .
V: TRBV5-8
size: few
J: TRBJ1-4
DNA: TGTGCCAGCAGCTTGAGGGGCAGGGGAACTAATGAAAAACTGTTTTTT
CDR3: CASSLRGRGTNEKLFF

D: .
V: TRBV20-1
size: .
J: TRBJ1-2
DNA: TGCAGTGCTAGACAGGGAAGATTGGACTATGGCTACACCTTC
CDR3: CSARQGRLDYGYTF

D: .
V: TRBV9
size: few
J: TRBJ2-7
DNA: TGTGCCAGCAGCGCCGATGCCTCCTACGAGCAGTACTTC
CDR3: CASSADASYEQYF

D: TRBD1
V: TRBV11-2
size: .
J: TRBJ1-1
DNA: TGTGCCAGTAGTATAGATGCTAGCGGGACAGGGCCGAACACTGAAGCTTTCTTT
CDR3: CASSIDASGTGPNTEAFF

D: .
V: TRBV29-1
size: .
J: TRBJ1-2
DNA: TGCAGCGTTGAAGGACAGGCCTTCTATGGCTACACCTTC
CDR3: CSVEGQAFYGYTF

D: .
V: TRBV10-3
size: .
J: TRBJ2-7
DNA: TGTGCCATCAGTCTGCGGGACTTACCTTACGAGCAGTACTTC
CDR3: CAISLRDLPYEQYF

D: .
V: TRBV2
size: many
J: TRBJ1-1
DNA: TGTGCCAGCAGTGAAGTGGTGAACACTGAAGCTTTCTTT
CDR3: CASSEVVNTEAFF

D: TRBD1
V: TRBV5-1
size: many
J: TRBJ1-2
DNA: TGCGCCAGCAGCTTGGAGAGACAGGGGAATAACTATGGCTACACCTTC
CDR3: CASSLERQGNNYGYTF

D: TRBD1
V: TRBV10-3
size: many
J: TRBJ1-5
DNA: TGTGCCACCAAGGGGGCAATCAGCAATCAGCCCCAGCATTTT
CDR3: CATKGAISNQPQHF

D: .
V: TRBV7-9
size: few
J: TRBJ1-5
DNA: TGTGCCAGCAGCGCAGACACCCTGTGGCAGCCCCAGCATTTT
CDR3: CASSADTLWQPQHF

D: .
V: TRBV15
size: many
J: TRBJ1-1
DNA: TGTGCCACCAGCTGGACTACAAACACTGAAGCTTTCTTT
CDR3: CATSWTTNTEAFF

D: .
V: TRBV12-3/TRBV12-4
size: few
J: TRBJ2-5
DNA: TGTGCCAGCAGTTCTACTCTAAAAGCGGGTACGATTGAAGAGACCCAGTACTTC
CDR3: CASSSTLKAGTIEETQYF

D: TRBD1
V: TRBV10-2
size: .
J: TRBJ1-2
DNA: TGCGCCAGCAGTGAGCCGGACAGTTTTTCAGGGGGTGGCTACACCTTC
CDR3: CASSEPDSFSGGGYTF